The source of this T cell receptor beta chain is a study of T-cell memory formation after mild COVID-19. A single record per CDR3 protein comes from TCRdb applying MiXCR to the 5' RACE reads. The data contain more than 450,000 distinct CDR3 sequences, over 15% of them singletons. The germline CDR1 and CDR2 sequences are LGHDT and YNNKEL (reference sequence). This CDR3 is 15 amino acids long. V was pared by 5 bases and J by 2 bases, with 16 bases between. Only a few counts were recorded for this clonotype. The receptor comes from an adult woman who had mild COVID-19 (a few samples of this study predate the infection). Cell type and time point are not known. The J gene is TRBJ2-7, the V gene TRBV3-1; no definite D call. The sequencing sample was made of PBMCs or a T cell subset sorted from them (not recorded which). The CDR3: CASSFGGGGAYEQYF. The CDR3 nucleotides read TGTGCCAGCAGCTTCGGTGGCGGCGGCGCCTACGAGCAGTACTTC.